Detailed here is one T cell receptor beta chain. Its antigen specificity is not known. It has no much larger one-base neighbor in the sample; base qualities were not kept. Synthetic TCR analog templates were spiked into each PCR to estimate absolute template abundance from read counts. The immunoSEQ assay was used to amplify TCRbeta CDR3 regions from genomic DNA with bias-controlled V and J gene primers. Sequencing of rearranged TCRbeta segments was performed at approximately 20X coverage. In the source study's methods: Sequencing errors were corrected by clustering, and CDR3s were annotated against IMGT so that V, D and J genes could be assigned. Only productive TCRbeta rearrangements were used in downstream analyses, excluding out-of-frame or stop-codon sequences. Clonality was computed as one minus Shannon entropy normalized by the log of the number of unique productive sequences. Fisher's exact test with Benjamini-Hochberg correction, at a threshold of adjusted p below 0.01, was used to find clones that differed between time points or between blood and tumor. This immuneACCESS table, as held by TCRdb, lists in-frame sequences with V and J called but not all clones. Of the missing ones, under half trace to an unresolved V gene in checked studies; the others have no known cause. V, J and clone size were drawn from that table, and D and trimming were deduced from the DNA. The table for this sample lists around 110,000 clones; 80% to 90% of them were counted only once. The ten biggest clones cover 1.5% to 2% of the sample.

These data come from a study of PD-L1 blockade in urothelial cancer (dated by TCRdb to the late 2010s). Some background on the complete study: All patients started therapy in about 2014 and received atezolizumab 1,200 mg intravenously every 3 weeks. About 90% of the 29 patients were males with bladder-origin urothelial cancer, and about 65% of the 29 reported a prior smoking history. Patients had an ECOG performance status of 0 or 1 and had received between 0 and 3 prior chemotherapy regimens. Blood samples were analyzed at 3 weeks after treatment start (second dose) and at 6 weeks after treatment start. A median of approximately 140,000 T cells and 80,000 to 95,000 unique TCRs was obtained from blood samples, and a median clonality of 0.080 was observed. The study was an exploratory multi-omic analysis of somatic, immune and clinical correlates of response to PD-L1 blockade with atezolizumab in urothelial cancer. Pretreatment tumor samples and matched peripheral blood, collected serially before and after atezolizumab treatment, underwent TCR sequencing. Durable clinical benefit was defined as a progression-free survival longer than 6 months, and TCR features were additionally tested against progression-free survival and overall survival. In the same patients who had TCR sequencing, pretreatment tumors also underwent whole exome sequencing and RNA sequencing. Several patients achieved durable clinical benefit and approximately 20 did not. Pretreatment blood TCR-seq was available for fewer than 30 patients, at least one posttreatment blood collection was obtained for around 25 patients, and tumor TCR-seq was available for around 25 patients.

The time point label of this sample denotes: peripheral blood 6 weeks after treatment start. A cohort of around 29 patients with locally advanced or metastatic urothelial carcinoma, treated at Memorial Sloan Kettering on a trial protocol, was included. Peripheral blood mononuclear cells were collected pretreatment and during treatment, at between 1 and 8 total time points per patient. The Qiagen DNeasy Blood extraction kit was used to purify genomic DNA from total PBMCs and tumor samples. Collected pretreatment and during treatment, PBMCs were isolated and stored as previously described. Study-level results and caveats: Because the sample size was small (n ≈ 27) and many exploratory analyses were performed, the results are intended to be hypothesis-generating. Among patients with durable benefit, tumor-associated TCR clones showed greater expansion in peripheral blood 3 weeks after treatment started (n ≈ 20, p = 0.022). A pretreatment peripheral blood TCR clonality below the median was linked to improved progression-free and overall survival.

The junction shows trimming of 11 bases on V and 2 bases on J, plus 7 bases between the germline ends. Including cysteine and phenylalanine, the CDR3 has 10 amino acids. This entry keeps only the CDR3 DNA: 30 bases, framed from base 1. From a lookup of the germline V gene, CDR1 and CDR2 are ENHRY and SYGVKD. The clonotype comes from a man between 60 and 75 years old with urothelial cancer. Sample: PBMCs, taken around atezolizumab (anti-PD-L1) treatment. The chain is assembled from TRBV10-3 and TRBJ2-7, with the identity of the D gene unclear. The CDR3 here reads CAVGAYEQYF. The DNA sequence is as follows: TGTGCCGTCGGAGCCTACGAGCAGTACTTC.